These T cell receptor beta chains were read from a single sample in a study of CD8 T cells in Susac syndrome. TCRdb fed the immunoSEQ multiplex PCR reads into MiXCR, producing one record per CDR3 protein. The table has 90,000 to 150,000 distinct CDR3 sequences, less than 95% seen once. Sequenced sample: CD8+ T cells from PBMCs. These TCRs come from a human donor in good health. CDR3s include the opening cysteine and the closing phenylalanine or tryptophan. The D gene is left open where the match is weak. Expanded clones get a size class; other rows say once, few or many, or leave the size out.

clone_size j_call d_call v_call cdr3_nt cdr3_aa
. TRBJ2-7 . TRBV7-3 TGTGCCAGCAGCTTTCGACACGGTGAGCAGTACTTC CASSFRHGEQYF
. TRBJ1-1 TRBD1 TRBV30 TGTGCCTGGAGGACAGGGGGCCTAATCGCTGAAGCTTTCTTT CAWRTGGLIAEAFF
. TRBJ1-1 . TRBV4-3 TGCGCCAGCAGCCAAGTCAGCAGGGCTCCTTTCTTT CASSQVSRAPFF
. TRBJ1-1 . TRBV20-1 TGCAGTGCTTCCCAGGGTATGGGCACTGAAGCTTTCTTT CSASQGMGTEAFF
once TRBJ2-1 TRBD2 TRBV12-3/TRBV12-4 TGTGCCAGCTGTGCCCTAGCGGGTCCAAATGGGTATGAGCAGTTCTTC CASCALAGPNGYEQFF
. TRBJ2-2 . TRBV5-1 TGCGCCAGCGCCTCAATTCCCACCGGGGAGCTGTTTTTT CASASIPTGELFF
. TRBJ1-1 TRBD1 TRBV6-2/TRBV6-3 TGTGCCAGCAGTTACTCGACAGGGGTGGGTGAAGCTTTCTTT CASSYSTGVGEAFF
. TRBJ2-3 . TRBV15 TGTGCCACCCGAACCACTAGCACAGATACGCAGTATTTT CATRTTSTDTQYF
. TRBJ2-5 . TRBV10-3 TGTGCCATCAGTGAGGGCTTAGGGGAAGAAGAGACCCAGTACTTC CAISEGLGEEETQYF
. TRBJ1-5 . TRBV11-2 TGTGCCAGCAGCTTCTGTCTCCCCTTCAGGGGCCAGGGTTATAGCAATCAGCCCCAGCATTTT CASSFCLPFRGQGYSNQPQHF
. TRBJ2-3 . TRBV7-3 TGTGCCAGCAGCTTACTAGGTCGCACAGATACGCAGTATTTT CASSLLGRTDTQYF
. TRBJ2-7 . TRBV6-1 TGTGCCAGCGCCCCGGGAAGTCGCAGCTCCTACGAGCAGTACTTC CASAPGSRSSYEQYF
once TRBJ2-3 TRBD2 TRBV5-4 TGTGCCAGCAGCTTGACTAGCGCCAGCACAGATACGCAGTATTTT CASSLTSASTDTQYF
. TRBJ2-1 TRBD1 TRBV5-1 TGCGCCAGCAGCTTTACAGGGGGAAGTGAGCAGTTCTTC CASSFTGGSEQFF
. TRBJ2-2 TRBD2 TRBV5-1 TGCGCCAGCAGCTCCCCCGGGACTAGCGCCGGGGAGCTGTTTTTT CASSSPGTSAGELFF
. TRBJ1-2 TRBD1 TRBV12-3/TRBV12-4 TGTGCCAGCAGGCGCGGGAGACAGGGGGTACCAATTTTCAATACTAACTATGGCTACACCTTC CASRRGRQGVPIFNTNYGYTF
. TRBJ2-1 . TRBV5-6 TGTGCCAGCAGCTTGGGTGGGGGCGCCGGCTACAATGAGCAGTTCTTC CASSLGGGAGYNEQFF